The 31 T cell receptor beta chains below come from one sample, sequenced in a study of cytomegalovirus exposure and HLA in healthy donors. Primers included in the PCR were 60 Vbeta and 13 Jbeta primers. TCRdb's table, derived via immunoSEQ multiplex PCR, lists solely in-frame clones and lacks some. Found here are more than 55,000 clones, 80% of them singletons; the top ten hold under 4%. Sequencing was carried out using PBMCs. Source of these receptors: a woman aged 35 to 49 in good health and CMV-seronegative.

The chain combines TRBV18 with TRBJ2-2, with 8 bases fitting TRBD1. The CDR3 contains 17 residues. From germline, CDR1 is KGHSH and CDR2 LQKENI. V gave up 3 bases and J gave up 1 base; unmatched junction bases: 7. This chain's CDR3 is CASSPFYGTGNTGELFF. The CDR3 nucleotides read TGTGCCAGCTCACCCTTCTACGGGACAGGGAACACCGGGGAGCTGTTTTTT.

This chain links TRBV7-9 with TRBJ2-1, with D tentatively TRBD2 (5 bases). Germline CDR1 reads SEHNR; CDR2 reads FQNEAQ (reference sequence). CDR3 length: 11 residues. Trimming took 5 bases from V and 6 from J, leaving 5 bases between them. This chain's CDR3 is CASSRGNEQFF. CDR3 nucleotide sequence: TGTGCCAGCAGCCGGGGCAATGAGCAGTTCTTC.

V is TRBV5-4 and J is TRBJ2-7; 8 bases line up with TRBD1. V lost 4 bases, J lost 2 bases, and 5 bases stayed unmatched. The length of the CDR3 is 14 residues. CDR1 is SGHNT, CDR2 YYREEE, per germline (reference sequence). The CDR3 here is CASSGGQGAYEQYF. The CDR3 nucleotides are TGTGCCAGCAGCGGAGGACAGGGCGCCTACGAGCAGTACTTC.

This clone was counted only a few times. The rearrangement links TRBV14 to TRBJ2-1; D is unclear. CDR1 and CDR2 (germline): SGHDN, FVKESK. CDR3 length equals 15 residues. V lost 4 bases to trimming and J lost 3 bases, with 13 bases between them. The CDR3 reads CASSPRVAVYNEQFF. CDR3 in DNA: TGTGCCAGCAGCCCCCGGGTCGCTGTCTACAATGAGCAGTTCTTC.

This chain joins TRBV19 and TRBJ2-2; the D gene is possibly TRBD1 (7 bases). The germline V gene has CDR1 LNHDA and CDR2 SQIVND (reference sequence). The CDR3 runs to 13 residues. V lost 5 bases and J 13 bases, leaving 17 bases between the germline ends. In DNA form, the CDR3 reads TGTGCCAGTAGTTTGTCCTCAGGGGGGTGGCTGTTTTTT. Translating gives CASSLSSGGWLFF.

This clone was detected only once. The DNA for the CDR3 is TGTGCCAGCCCGGCGAGGGAGGGAGTGAACACTGAAGCTTTCTTT. This gives the protein CASPAREGVNTEAFF. The genes are TRBV18 and TRBJ1-1; D is unclear. Germline V gives CDR1 KGHSH, CDR2 LQKENI. The CDR3 is 15 amino acids. The V and J ends lost 8 bases and 0 bases respectively, with 16 bases between them.

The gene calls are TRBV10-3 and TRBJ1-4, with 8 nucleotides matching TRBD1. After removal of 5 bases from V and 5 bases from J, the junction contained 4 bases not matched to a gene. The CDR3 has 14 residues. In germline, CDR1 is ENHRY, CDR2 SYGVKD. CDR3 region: CAISPGGVNEKLFF. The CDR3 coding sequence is TGTGCCATCAGTCCAGGGGGCGTGAATGAAAAACTGTTTTTT.

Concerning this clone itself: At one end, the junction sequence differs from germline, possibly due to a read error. CDR3 protein: CASTIEPNSNQPQHF. The CDR3 DNA sequence: TGTGCCAGTACTATAGAGCCTAATAGCAATCAGCCCCAGCATTTT. This chain uses TRBV19 with TRBJ1-5; no clear D gene. CDR3 size: 15 residues. Looked up from germline, CDR1 is LNHDA and CDR2 is SQIVND (reference sequence).

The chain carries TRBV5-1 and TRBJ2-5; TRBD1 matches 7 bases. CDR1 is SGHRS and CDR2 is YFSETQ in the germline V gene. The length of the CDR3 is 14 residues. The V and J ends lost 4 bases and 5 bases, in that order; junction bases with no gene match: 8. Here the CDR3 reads CASSVTGVQETQYF. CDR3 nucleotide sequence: TGCGCCAGCAGCGTTACAGGGGTACAGGAGACCCAGTACTTC.

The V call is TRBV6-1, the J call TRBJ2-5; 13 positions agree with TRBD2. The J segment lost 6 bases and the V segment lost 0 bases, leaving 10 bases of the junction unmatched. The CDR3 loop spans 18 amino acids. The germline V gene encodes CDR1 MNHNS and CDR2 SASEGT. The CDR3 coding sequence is TGTGCCAGCAGTGAAGCCCTACTCACTAGCGGGAGGGTGAAGACCCAGTACTTC. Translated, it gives CASSEALLTSGRVKTQYF.

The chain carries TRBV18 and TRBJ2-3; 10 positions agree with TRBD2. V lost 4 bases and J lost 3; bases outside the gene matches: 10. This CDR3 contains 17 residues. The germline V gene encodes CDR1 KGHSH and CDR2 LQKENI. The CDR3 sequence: CASSRRLAGDRTDTQYF. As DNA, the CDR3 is TGTGCCAGCTCACGTCGGCTAGCGGGAGATCGTACAGATACGCAGTATTTT.

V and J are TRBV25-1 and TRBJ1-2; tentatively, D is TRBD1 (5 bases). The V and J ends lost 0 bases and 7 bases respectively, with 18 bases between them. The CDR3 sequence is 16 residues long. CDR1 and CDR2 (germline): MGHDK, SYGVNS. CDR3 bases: TGTGCCAGCAGTGAATATATGGCCAGGGCACATTCTGGCTACACCTTC. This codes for CASSEYMARAHSGYTF.

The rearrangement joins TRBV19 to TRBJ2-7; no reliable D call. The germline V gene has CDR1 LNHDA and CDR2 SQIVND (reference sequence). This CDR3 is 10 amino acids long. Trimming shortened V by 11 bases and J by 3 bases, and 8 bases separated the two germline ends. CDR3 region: CAPGLYEQYF. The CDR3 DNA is TGTGCCCCAGGTCTCTACGAGCAGTACTTC.

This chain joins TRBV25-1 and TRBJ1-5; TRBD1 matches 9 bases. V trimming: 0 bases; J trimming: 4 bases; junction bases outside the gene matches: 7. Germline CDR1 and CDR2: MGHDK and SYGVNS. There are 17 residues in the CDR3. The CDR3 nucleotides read TGTGCCAGCAGTGAATATAAGCCCGGACAGGGGAATCAGCCCCAGCATTTT. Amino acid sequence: CASSEYKPGQGNQPQHF.

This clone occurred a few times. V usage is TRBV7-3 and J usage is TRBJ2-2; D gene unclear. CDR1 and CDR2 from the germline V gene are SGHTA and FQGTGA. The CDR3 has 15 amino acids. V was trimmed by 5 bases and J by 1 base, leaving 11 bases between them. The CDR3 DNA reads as TGTGCCAGCAGCCCCTCCCTCAGGAACACCGGGGAGCTGTTTTTT. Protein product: CASSPSLRNTGELFF.

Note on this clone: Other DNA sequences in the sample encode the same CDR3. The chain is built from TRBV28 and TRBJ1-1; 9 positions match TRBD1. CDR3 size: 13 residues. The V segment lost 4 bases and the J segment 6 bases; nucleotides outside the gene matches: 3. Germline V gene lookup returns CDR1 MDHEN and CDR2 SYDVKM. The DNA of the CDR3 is TGTGCCAGCAGTTCTGGACAGGGGCCTGAAGCTTTCTTT. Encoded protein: CASSSGQGPEAFF.

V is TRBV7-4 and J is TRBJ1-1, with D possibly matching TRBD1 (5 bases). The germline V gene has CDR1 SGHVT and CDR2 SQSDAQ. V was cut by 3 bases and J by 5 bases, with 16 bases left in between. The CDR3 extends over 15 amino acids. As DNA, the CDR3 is TGTGCCAGCAGCTTTAGGAGGGGAAAGACAACTGAAGCTTTCTTT. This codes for CASSFRRGKTTEAFF.

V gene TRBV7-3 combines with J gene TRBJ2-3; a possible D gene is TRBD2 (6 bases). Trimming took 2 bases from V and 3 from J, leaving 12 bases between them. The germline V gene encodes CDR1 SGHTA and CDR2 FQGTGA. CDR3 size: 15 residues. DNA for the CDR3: TGTGCCAGCAGCTTAGTCGGGAGCGGTACAGATACGCAGTATTTT. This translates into CASSLVGSGTDTQYF.

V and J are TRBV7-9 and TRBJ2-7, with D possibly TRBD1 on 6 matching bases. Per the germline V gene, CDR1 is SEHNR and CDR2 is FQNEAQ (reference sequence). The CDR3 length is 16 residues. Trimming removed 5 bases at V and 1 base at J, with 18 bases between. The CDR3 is CASSPGGERGSYEQYF. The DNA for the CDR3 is TGTGCCAGCAGCCCCGGTGGGGAAAGGGGGTCCTACGAGCAGTACTTC.

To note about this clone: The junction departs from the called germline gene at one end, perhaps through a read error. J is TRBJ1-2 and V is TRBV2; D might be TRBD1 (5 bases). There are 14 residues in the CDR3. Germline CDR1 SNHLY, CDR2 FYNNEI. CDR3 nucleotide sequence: TGTGCCAGCAGCGTCAATACAGGAAACTCTGGCTACACCTTC. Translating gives CASSVNTGNSGYTF.

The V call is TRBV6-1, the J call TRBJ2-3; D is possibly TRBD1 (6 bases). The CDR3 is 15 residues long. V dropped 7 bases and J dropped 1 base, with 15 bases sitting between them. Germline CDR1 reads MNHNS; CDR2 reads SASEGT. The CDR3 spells CASTSPRGRTDTQYF. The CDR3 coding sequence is TGTGCCAGCACCTCGCCCAGGGGACGCACAGATACGCAGTATTTT.

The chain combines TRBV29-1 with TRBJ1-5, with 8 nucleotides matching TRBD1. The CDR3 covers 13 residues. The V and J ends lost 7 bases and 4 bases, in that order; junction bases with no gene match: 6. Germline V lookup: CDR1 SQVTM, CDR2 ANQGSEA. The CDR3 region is CSAQGAGNQPQHF. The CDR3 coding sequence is TGCAGCGCCCAGGGGGCAGGGAATCAGCCCCAGCATTTT.

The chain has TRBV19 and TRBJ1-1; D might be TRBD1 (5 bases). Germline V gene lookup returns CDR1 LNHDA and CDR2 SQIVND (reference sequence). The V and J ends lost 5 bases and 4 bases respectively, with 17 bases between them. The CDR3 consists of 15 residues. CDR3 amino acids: CASSDLLVGGTEAFF. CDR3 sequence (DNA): TGTGCCAGTAGTGATCTTTTAGTCGGGGGCACTGAAGCTTTCTTT.

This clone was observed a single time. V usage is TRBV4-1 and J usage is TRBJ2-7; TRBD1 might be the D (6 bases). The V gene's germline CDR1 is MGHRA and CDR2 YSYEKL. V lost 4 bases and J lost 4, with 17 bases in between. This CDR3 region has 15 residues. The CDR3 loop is CASSRNDGTQYEQYF. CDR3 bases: TGCGCCAGCAGCCGCAACGATGGGACACAATACGAGCAGTACTTC.

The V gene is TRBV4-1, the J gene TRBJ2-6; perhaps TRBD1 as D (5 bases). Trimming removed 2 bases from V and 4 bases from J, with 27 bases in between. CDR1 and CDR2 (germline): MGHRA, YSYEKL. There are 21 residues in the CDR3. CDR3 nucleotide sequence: TGCGCCAGCAGCCAAACACCTTTAGACAGCCCGATCTCCACGGGGGCCAACGTCCTGACTTTC. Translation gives CASSQTPLDSPISTGANVLTF.

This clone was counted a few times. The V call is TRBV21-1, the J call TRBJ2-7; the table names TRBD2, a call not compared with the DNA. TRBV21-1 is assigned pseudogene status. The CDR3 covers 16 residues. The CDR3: CASSKAIAGAYYEQYF. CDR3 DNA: TGTGCCAGCAGCAAAGCCATAGCGGGTGCTTACTACGAGCAGTACTTC.

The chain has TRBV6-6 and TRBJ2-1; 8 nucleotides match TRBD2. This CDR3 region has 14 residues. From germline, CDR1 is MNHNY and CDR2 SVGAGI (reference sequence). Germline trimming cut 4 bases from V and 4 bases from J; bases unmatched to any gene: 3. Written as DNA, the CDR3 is TGTGCCAGCAGTTTAGCGGGAAGTTACAATGAGCAGTTCTTC. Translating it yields CASSLAGSYNEQFF.

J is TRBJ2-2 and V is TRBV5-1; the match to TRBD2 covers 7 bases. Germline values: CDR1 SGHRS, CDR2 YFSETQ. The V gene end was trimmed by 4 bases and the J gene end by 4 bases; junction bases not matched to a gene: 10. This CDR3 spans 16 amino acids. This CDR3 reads CASSALSGTLTGELFF. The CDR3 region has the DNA TGCGCCAGCAGCGCGCTAAGCGGGACCCTCACCGGGGAGCTGTTTTTT.

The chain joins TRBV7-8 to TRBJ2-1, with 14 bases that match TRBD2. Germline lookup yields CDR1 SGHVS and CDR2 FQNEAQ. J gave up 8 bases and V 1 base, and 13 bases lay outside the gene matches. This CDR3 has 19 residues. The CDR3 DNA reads TGTGCCAGCAGCTTAGGCGCAGGGTGGGGACTAGCGGGAGAATATGAGCAGTTCTTC. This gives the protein CASSLGAGWGLAGEYEQFF.

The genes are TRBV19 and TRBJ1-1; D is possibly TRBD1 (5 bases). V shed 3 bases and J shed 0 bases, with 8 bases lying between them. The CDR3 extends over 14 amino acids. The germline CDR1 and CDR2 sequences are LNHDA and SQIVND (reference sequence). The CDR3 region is CASSIRAMNTEAFF. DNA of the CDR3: TGTGCCAGTAGTATCAGGGCGATGAACACTGAAGCTTTCTTT.

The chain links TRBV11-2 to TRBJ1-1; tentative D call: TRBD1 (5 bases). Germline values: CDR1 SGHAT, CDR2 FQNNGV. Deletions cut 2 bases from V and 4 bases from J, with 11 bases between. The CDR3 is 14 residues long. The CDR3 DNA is TGTGCCAGCAGCTTAAGTCAGGGTGCCACTGAAGCTTTCTTT. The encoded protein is CASSLSQGATEAFF.